The 8 T cell receptor beta chains below were found in one sample sequenced in a study of T cells in Graves' hyperthyroidism and ophthalmopathy. Amplified TCR beta CDR3 regions derived from RNA transcripts. A first-round RT-PCR of the TCR CDR3 used the HTBI primer set. One entry per CDR3 protein results from TCRdb running MiXCR on the multiplex PCR reads. The sample lists a few hundred thousand distinct CDR3 sequences; around 15% were seen once. Sequenced sample: blood. These receptors were taken from a woman in her 30s with Graves' ophthalmopathy.

As for this clonotype: Because it lacks the conserved phenylalanine or tryptophan at the end, this CDR3 is likely a read error. The chain uses TRBV7-8 and TRBJ2-7; D gene unclear. Trimming removed 5 bases at V and 1 base at J, with 9 bases between. The CDR3 covers 13 residues. Per germline, CDR1 SGHVS and CDR2 FQNEAQ. The CDR3 is CASSPGPSYEQYS. The CDR3 region has the DNA TGTGCCAGCAGCCCCGGGCCGTCCTACGAGCAGTACTCC.

This clonotype was recorded at least ten times. The chain links TRBV29-1 to TRBJ1-1, with D unclear. The germline CDR1 and CDR2 sequences are SQVTM and ANQGSEA. V gave up 3 bases and J gave up 2 bases, with 10 bases separating them. The CDR3 sequence is 13 residues long. As DNA, the CDR3 is TGCAGCGTTGATAGTTGGGGAAACACTGAAGCTTTCTTT. Translating gives CSVDSWGNTEAFF.

Worth noting for this clonotype: Just one base apart from a much larger clone, this may be a read error. This chain connects TRBV28 to TRBJ1-4, with unresolved D. The germline CDR1 and CDR2 sequences are MDHEN and SYDVKM. The CDR3 sequence is 13 residues long. The DNA of the CDR3 is TGTGCCAGCACGGTTGCAACTGATGAAAAACTGTTTTTT. This codes for CASTVATDEKLFF.

At least ten counts were recorded for this clonotype. The CDR3 bases are TGTGCCAGCAGTTTATTTGAGAGGAATGAAAAACTGTTTTTT. Amino acid sequence: CASSLFERNEKLFF. The chain carries TRBV12-3 or TRBV12-4 and TRBJ1-4; D remains unclear. V gave up 2 bases and J gave up 5 bases, with 9 bases separating them. The CDR3 runs 14 residues.

The V gene is TRBV10-3, the J gene TRBJ2-7, with D perhaps matching TRBD1 (7 bases). V was clipped by 8 bases and J by 0 bases, with 14 bases between them. Per the germline V gene, CDR1 is ENHRY and CDR2 is SYGVKD. The CDR3 is 14 residues long. The CDR3 region has the DNA TGTGCCATCCGCGGGACAGACTACTCCTACGAGCAGTACTTC. Translated: CAIRGTDYSYEQYF.

This clonotype was observed many times. The V and J genes are TRBV20-1 and TRBJ2-1; 12 bases line up with TRBD2. CDR1 and CDR2 (germline): DFQATT, SNEGSKA (reference sequence). This CDR3 is 16 amino acids long. The V and J ends lost 6 bases and 5 bases, in that order; junction bases with no gene match: 11. In DNA, the CDR3 is TGCAGTGCGGCAGACCCGGGACTAGCGGGTAACAATGAGCAGTTCTTC. It encodes CSAADPGLAGNNEQFF.

This clonotype came up many times. The chain employs TRBV4-3 and TRBJ2-1, with 8 positions matching TRBD2. After removal of 0 bases from V and 0 bases from J, the junction contained 1 base not matched to a gene. The CDR3 extends over 16 amino acids. Germline CDR1 LGHNA, CDR2 YSLEER. The DNA of the CDR3 is TGCGCCAGCAGCCAAGAAAGCGGGAGCTCCTACAATGAGCAGTTCTTC. As protein: CASSQESGSSYNEQFF.

This clonotype was counted at least ten times. The rearrangement links TRBV6-2 or TRBV6-3 to TRBJ1-5; D ambiguous. The CDR3 runs to 14 residues. The ends were cut back, 2 bases at V and 0 bases at J, with 5 bases in the middle. The V gene's germline CDR1 is MNHEY and CDR2 SVGEGT. The CDR3 bases are TGTGCCAGCAGTTACATTGGTAGCAATCAGCCCCAGCATTTT. Protein product: CASSYIGSNQPQHF.